The clone carrying this T cell receptor beta chain was recorded a few times. Individuals aged about 18 to 89 years were recruited from some 26 US areas. This entry comes from a study of blood T cell repertoires in COVID-19. Generated by immunoSEQ multiplex PCR, the TCRdb table keeps only in-frame clones and is missing some. The sample includes 150,000 to 200,000 clones, 75% to 90% seen only once; the top ten take 10% to 15%. Trimming cost V 4 bases and J 4 bases; bases outside gene matches: 4. The CDR3 is 15 residues long. CDR1 is LGHDT, CDR2 YNNKEL, per germline (reference sequence). This sequence was found in a woman aged 55-69 years who had recovered from COVID-19. This chain joins TRBV3-1 (or the pseudogene TRBV3-2) and TRBJ2-1; 10 bases are shared with TRBD2. Sequencing was carried out using PBMCs or T cells enriched from blood (not recorded which). The CDR3 is CASSLTTSGYNEQFF. The CDR3 nucleotides are TGTGCCAGCAGCCTTACGACTAGCGGGTACAATGAGCAGTTCTTC.